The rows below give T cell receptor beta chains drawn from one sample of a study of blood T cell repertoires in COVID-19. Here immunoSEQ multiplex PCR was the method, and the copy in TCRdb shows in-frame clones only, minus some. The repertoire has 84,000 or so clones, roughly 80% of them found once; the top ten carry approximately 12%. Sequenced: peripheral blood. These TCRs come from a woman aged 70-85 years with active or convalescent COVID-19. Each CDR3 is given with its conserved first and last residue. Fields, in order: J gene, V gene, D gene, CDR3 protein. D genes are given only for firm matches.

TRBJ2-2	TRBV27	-	CASSFSLTRAGELFF
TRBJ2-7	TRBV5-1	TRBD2	CASSGAGVREQYF
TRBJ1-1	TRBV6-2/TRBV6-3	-	CASSYMESTEAFF
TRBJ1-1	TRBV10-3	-	CAISIGGTEAFF
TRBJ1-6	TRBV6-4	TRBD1	CASRKPGTGAREGKSPLHF
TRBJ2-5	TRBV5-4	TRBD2	CASSLALAGGQETQYF
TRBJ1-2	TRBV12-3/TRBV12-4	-	CASSQTRNYGYTF
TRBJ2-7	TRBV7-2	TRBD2	CASSPRTSGGMLEQYF
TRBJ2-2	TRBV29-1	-	CSVTVSAGELFF
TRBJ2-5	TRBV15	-	CATSRDRETQYF
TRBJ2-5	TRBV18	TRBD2	CASSPAGLAGETQYF
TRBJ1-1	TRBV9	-	CASSVVGGANTEAFF
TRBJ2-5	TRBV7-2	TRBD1	CASSAAGTGEAETQYF
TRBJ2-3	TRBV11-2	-	CASSLGIGGQYF
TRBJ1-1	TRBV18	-	CASSPTMNTEAFF
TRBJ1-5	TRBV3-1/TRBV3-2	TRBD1	CASSPGQGGQPQHF
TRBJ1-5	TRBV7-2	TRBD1	CASGQGSQPQHF
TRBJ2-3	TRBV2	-	CASSDWAGTDTQYF
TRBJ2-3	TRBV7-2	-	CASSLKRSADTQYF
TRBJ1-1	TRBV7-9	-	CASSRTMNTEAFF
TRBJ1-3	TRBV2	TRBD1	CASSVTGQGATIYF
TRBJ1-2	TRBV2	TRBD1	CASNRDRNTNYGYTF
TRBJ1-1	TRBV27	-	CASSLSPGRNTEAFF
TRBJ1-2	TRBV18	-	CASSLDRSYGYTF
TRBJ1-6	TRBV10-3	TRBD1	CATLKGDRDGSPLHF
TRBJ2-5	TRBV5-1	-	CASSLAPTETQYF
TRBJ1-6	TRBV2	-	CASSEASQVSPLHF
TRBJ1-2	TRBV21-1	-	CASGSGTAQYTF
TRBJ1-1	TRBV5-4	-	CASSQDRNTEAFF
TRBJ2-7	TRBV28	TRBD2	CASSFPGGRLLKF
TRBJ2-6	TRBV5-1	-	CASSPLSSGANVLTF
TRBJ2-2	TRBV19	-	CASSMRITGELFF
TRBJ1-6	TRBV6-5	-	CASSYTGQWNSPLHF
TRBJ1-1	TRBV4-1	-	CASSHRQVGMNTEAFF
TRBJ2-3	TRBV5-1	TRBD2	CASSLSGPELGDTQYF
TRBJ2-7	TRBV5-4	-	CASSLDRVALGSEQYF
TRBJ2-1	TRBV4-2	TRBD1	CASSGDRDRNEQFF
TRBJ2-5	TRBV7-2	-	CASSQDGVGWETQYF